Reported below is one TCR beta chain. V shed 4 bases, J shed 4 bases, and the junction held 5 bases outside the gene matches. This CDR3 has 15 residues. The germline CDR1 and CDR2 sequences are SNHLY and FYNNEI. The sample is drawn from a study of T cell repertoires in ileal Crohn's disease. Time point specified: neoterminal ileum biopsy at postoperative endoscopy, about 6 months after surgery. The table came from immunoSEQ multiplex PCR; TCRdb's copy has only in-frame clones and leaves some out. The top ten hold approximately 8% of the sample, which has about 13,000 clones, about 67% seen once. The TCR was taken from an adult with Crohn's disease. This chain connects TRBV2 to TRBJ2-1, with 9 bases matching TRBD1. Source material: ileal tissue. The CDR3 is CASSGGQGSYNEQFF. In nucleotides, the CDR3 is TGTGCCAGCAGTGGGGGACAGGGTTCATACAATGAGCAGTTCTTC.